A selection of T cell receptor beta chains follows, all from one sample in a study of CD8+ T cells in alopecia areata. Generated by immunoSEQ multiplex PCR, the TCRdb table keeps only in-frame clones and is missing some. Of over 120,000 clones in the sample, around 50% were seen once. Specimen: CD4+ T cells sorted from blood, collected at week 0. The receptors were gathered from a human donor with alopecia areata. CDR3s include the opening cysteine and the closing phenylalanine or tryptophan. A D gene is named only where the DNA matches it firmly. A clone size is listed for some rows: how often the clone was seen (once, few, many), or a class if it is expanded.

13	TRBV29-1	NA	NA	TRBJ1-1	TGCAGCGTGAACAGGGCCATGAACACTGAAGCTTTCTTT	CSVNRAMNTEAFF
16	TRBV7-2	TRBD2	NA	TRBJ2-4	TGTGCCAGCAGCTTTGGCGGGGGGCTCTCCAAAAACATTCAGTACTTC	CASSFGGGLSKNIQYF
13	TRBV29-1	TRBD1	few	TRBJ2-5	TGCAGCGTCCTAAAGACAGGGATAGAGACCCAGTACTTC	CSVLKTGIETQYF
13	TRBV29-1	NA	NA	TRBJ1-1	TGCAGCGTTGCTGGGCAGATGAACACTGAAGCTTTCTTT	CSVAGQMNTEAFF
15	TRBV2	NA	NA	TRBJ2-4	TGTGCCACCAGCGTCCAGGGACTAGCCAAAAACATTCAGTACTTC	CATSVQGLAKNIQYF
17	TRBV10-3	NA	few	TRBJ1-2	TGTGCCATCAGTGGCCCCTCCTGGGCAGGCGCTAACTATGGCTACACCTTC	CAISGPSWAGANYGYTF
15	TRBV27	NA	NA	TRBJ2-1	TGTGCCAGCAGTTTGAGAGGGGCCATCTACAATGAGCAGTTCTTC	CASSLRGAIYNEQFF
15	TRBV10-3	NA	once	TRBJ2-7	TGTGCCATCAGTGGGGTCCCCGGTGGGGCCTACGAGCAGTACTTC	CAISGVPGGAYEQYF
15	TRBV2	NA	few	TRBJ2-4	TGTGCCAGCAGTGAAGCTGGGGTAGCCAAAAACATTCAGTACTTC	CASSEAGVAKNIQYF
12	TRBV29-1	NA	once	TRBJ1-4	TGCAGCGCAGGACAGAATAATGAAAAACTGTTTTTT	CSAGQNNEKLFF
13	TRBV6-5	NA	NA	TRBJ1-2	TGTGCCAGCAGTCCCAGGGTCCTCTATGGCTACACCTTC	CASSPRVLYGYTF
16	TRBV6-5	NA	NA	TRBJ1-2	TGTGCCAGCAGTTACTCGCGAACGGTGACTTTCTATGGCTACACCTTC	CASSYSRTVTFYGYTF
15	TRBV29-1	NA	NA	TRBJ2-2	TGCAGCGTTAAGTCCGGGCTAGTTCCGACCGGGGAGCTGTTTTTT	CSVKSGLVPTGELFF
11	TRBV29-1	NA	few	TRBJ2-1	TGCAGCGTTCGGCGGGTTAATGAGCAGTTCTTC	CSVRRVNEQFF
15	TRBV2	TRBD2	once	TRBJ2-5	TGTGCCAGCAGTGACAGTAGCGGGGGAAAAGAGACCCAGTACTTC	CASSDSSGGKETQYF
11	TRBV2	NA	few	TRBJ2-7	TGTGCCAGCAGTATAAACCACGAGCAGTACTTC	CASSINHEQYF
15	TRBV5-1	NA	NA	TRBJ2-7	TGCGCCAGCAGCTTGGGACCGACCACCTCCTACGAGCAGTACTTC	CASSLGPTTSYEQYF
9	TRBV6-6	NA	NA	TRBJ1-1	TGTGCCAGCACTGAGGAAGCTTTCTTT	CASTEEAFF
14	TRBV6-6	NA	few	TRBJ1-1	TGTGCCAGCAGTTTCGACAGGAAATACACTGAAGCTTTCTTT	CASSFDRKYTEAFF
13	TRBV29-1	NA	NA	TRBJ1-1	TGCAGCGCAGGCCGCGGGGGGAGCGCTGAAGCTTTCTTT	CSAGRGGSAEAFF
13	TRBV7-2	NA	NA	TRBJ2-3	TGTGCCAGCAGCTTAAGTCGCACAGATACGCAGTATTTT	CASSLSRTDTQYF
12	TRBV5-6	NA	few	TRBJ2-7	TGTGCCAGCAGCCCCGGTCAGGATGAGCAGTACTTC	CASSPGQDEQYF
16	TRBV29-1	NA	few	TRBJ2-7	TGCAGCGTTGAAGGAATTAGGGGGGCCTCCTCCTACGAGCAGTACTTC	CSVEGIRGASSYEQYF
16	TRBV27	NA	NA	TRBJ2-1	TGTGCCAGCAGTTTAACAGGGTGGGGTATATACAATGAGCAGTTCTTC	CASSLTGWGIYNEQFF
16	TRBV7-8	NA	few	TRBJ2-1	TGTGCCAGCAGCTTACTCCGGGCCCCTATTCACAATGAGCAGTTCTTC	CASSLLRAPIHNEQFF
14	TRBV7-2	NA	NA	TRBJ1-2	TGTGCCAGCAGCTTAGCGCATGCGGAGGATGGCTACACCTTC	CASSLAHAEDGYTF
16	TRBV7-2	TRBD2	NA	TRBJ2-3	TGTGCCAGCAGCCCGGGGACTAGCGGGGGAACAGATACGCAGTATTTT	CASSPGTSGGTDTQYF
16	TRBV5-1	TRBD1	few	TRBJ2-3	TGCGCCAGCAGCTTCCGGACAGGCATAAGCACAGATACGCAGTATTTT	CASSFRTGISTDTQYF
15	TRBV4-1	TRBD1	NA	TRBJ2-1	TGCGCCAGCAGCTCCGGGACAGGGGGATACAATGAGCAGTTCTTC	CASSSGTGGYNEQFF
16	TRBV23-1	NA	few	TRBJ1-5	TGCGCCAGCACACCTGGACACCCATCGGGCAATCAGCCCCAGCATTTT	CASTPGHPSGNQPQHF
15	TRBV30	NA	NA	TRBJ2-7	TGTGCCTGGAGCCCTGGGCCAGGGGTTGGGCTCGAGCAGTACTTC	CAWSPGPGVGLEQYF
16	TRBV11-2	NA	NA	TRBJ2-7	TGTGCCAGCAGCTTAGACCCGACAGTACTTAACCACGAGCAGTACTTC	CASSLDPTVLNHEQYF
14	TRBV14	NA	few	TRBJ1-4	TGTGCCAGCAGCCGCCAGGGGCCATTGCGAAAACTGTTTTTT	CASSRQGPLRKLFF
11	TRBV29-1	NA	NA	TRBJ1-2	TGCAGCTCTAATAATGTGGATGGCTACACCTTC	CSSNNVDGYTF
13	TRBV13	NA	NA	TRBJ1-6	TGTGCCAGCAGCTTAGACAGGAATTCACCCCTCCACTTT	CASSLDRNSPLHF
15	TRBV6-5	TRBD1	NA	TRBJ1-2	TGTGCCAGCAGTTCAGGGGGCGCTGATGACTATGGCTACACCTTC	CASSSGGADDYGYTF
15	TRBV29-1	TRBD1	NA	TRBJ2-1	TGCAGCGTTGCAGTTGGGTCAGGGGGCCGGGATGAGCAGTTCTTC	CSVAVGSGGRDEQFF
14	TRBV5-6	NA	NA	TRBJ1-2	TGTGCCAGCAGCGGGCGGACAGTAAACTATGGCTACACCTTC	CASSGRTVNYGYTF
15	TRBV18	NA	NA	TRBJ2-4	TGTGCCAGCTCAATCGATCGACTCGGGAAAAACATTCAGTACTTC	CASSIDRLGKNIQYF
16	TRBV15	TRBD2	NA	TRBJ2-1	TGTGCCACCAGCACGGGACTACTAAGCTCCTACAATGAGCAGTTCTTC	CATSTGLLSSYNEQFF